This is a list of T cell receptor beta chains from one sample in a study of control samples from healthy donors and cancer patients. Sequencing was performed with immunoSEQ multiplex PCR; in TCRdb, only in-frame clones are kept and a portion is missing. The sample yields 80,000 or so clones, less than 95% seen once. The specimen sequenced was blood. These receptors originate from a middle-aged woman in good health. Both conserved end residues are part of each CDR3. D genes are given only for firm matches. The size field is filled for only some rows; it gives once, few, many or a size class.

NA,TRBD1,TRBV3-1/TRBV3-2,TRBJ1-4,CASRGTGEEKLFF,TGTGCCAGCAGGGGGACAGGGGAGGAAAAACTGTTTTTT
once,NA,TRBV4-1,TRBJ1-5,CASSQPGAGYGQPQHF,TGCGCCAGCAGCCAACCGGGGGCAGGATATGGTCAGCCCCAGCATTTT
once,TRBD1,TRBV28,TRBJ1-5,CASRKLRTGPTGNQPQHF,TGTGCCAGCAGGAAATTAAGGACAGGCCCGACGGGCAATCAGCCCCAGCATTTT
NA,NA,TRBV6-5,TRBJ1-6,CASSYPLAGSPLHF,TGTGCCAGCAGTTACCCTTTGGCCGGATCACCCCTCCACTTT
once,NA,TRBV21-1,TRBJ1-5,CASSKLQPSCCNQPQHF,TGTGCCAGCAGCAAACTACAGCCTAGCTGTTGCAATCAGCCCCAGCATTTT
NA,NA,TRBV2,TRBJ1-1,CASSSWGGTEAFF,TGTGCCAGCTCAAGTTGGGGCGGCACTGAAGCTTTCTTT
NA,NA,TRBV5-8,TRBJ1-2,CASSRDYGYTF,TGTGCCAGCAGCCGGGACTATGGCTACACCTTC
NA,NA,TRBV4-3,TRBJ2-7,CASSQDPGGHSYEQYF,TGCGCCAGCAGCCAAGATCCCGGGGGGCATTCCTACGAGCAGTACTTC
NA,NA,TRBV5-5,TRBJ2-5,CASSLRNLLTGETQYF,TGTGCCAGCAGCTTGAGAAATCTCCTGACCGGGGAGACCCAGTACTTC
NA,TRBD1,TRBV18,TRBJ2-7,CASSPRDRDFEQYF,TGTGCCAGCTCACCCCGGGACAGGGATTTTGAGCAGTACTTC
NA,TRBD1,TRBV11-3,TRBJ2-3,CASSFGQGVLDTQYF,TGTGCCAGCAGCTTCGGACAGGGGGTTTTAGATACGCAGTATTTT
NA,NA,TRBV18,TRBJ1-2,CASSTSGTKNYGYTF,TGTGCCAGCTCAACATCCGGGACAAAGAACTATGGCTACACCTTC
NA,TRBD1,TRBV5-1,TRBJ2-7,CASSQTGTGPYEQYF,TGCGCCAGCAGCCAAACCGGGACAGGGCCCTACGAGCAGTACTTC
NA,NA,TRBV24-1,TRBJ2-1,CATSPTNRLAFNEQFF,TGTGCCACCAGTCCCACAAACCGTCTAGCGTTCAATGAGCAGTTCTTC
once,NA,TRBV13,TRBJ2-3,CASSLGLFPQYF,TGTGCCAGCAGCTTGGGGCTATTCCCGCAGTATTTT
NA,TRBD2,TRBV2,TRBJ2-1,CASSGGLAHNEQFF,TGTGCCAGCAGTGGGGGACTAGCCCACAATGAGCAGTTCTTC
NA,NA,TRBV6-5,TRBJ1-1,CASSYWTESTEAFF,TGTGCCAGCAGTTACTGGACAGAATCAACTGAAGCTTTCTTT
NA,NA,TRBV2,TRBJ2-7,CASNGLPGIAYEQYF,TGTGCCAGCAATGGACTCCCGGGGATAGCCTACGAGCAGTACTTC
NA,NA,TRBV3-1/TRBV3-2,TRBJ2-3,CASSQRQGGADTQYF,TGTGCCAGCAGCCAACGGCAGGGGGGCGCAGATACGCAGTATTTT
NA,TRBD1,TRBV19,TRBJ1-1,CATSRQGGGMNTEAFF,TGTGCCACAAGCCGACAGGGGGGCGGGATGAACACTGAAGCTTTCTTT
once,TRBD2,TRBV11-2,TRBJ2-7,CASRRLAGGYEQYF,TGTGCCAGCAGGCGACTAGCGGGAGGCTACGAGCAGTACTTC
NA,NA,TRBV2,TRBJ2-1,CASRDRQRDNDEQFF,TGTGCCAGCAGAGATAGGCAGCGGGACAACGATGAGCAGTTCTTC
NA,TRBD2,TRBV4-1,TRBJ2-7,CASSEPGLGTYEQYF,TGCGCCAGCAGCGAACCGGGACTAGGAACCTACGAGCAGTACTTC
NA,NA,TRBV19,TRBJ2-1,CASRTGPSSYNEQFF,TGTGCCAGTAGGACGGGGCCGAGCTCCTACAATGAGCAGTTCTTC
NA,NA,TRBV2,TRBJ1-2,CASSVSLRMTSAGGYTF,TGTGCCAGCAGTGTAAGCCTTCGGATGACATCGGCGGGGGGCTACACCTTC
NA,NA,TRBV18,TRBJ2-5,CASSPPGSPQTQYF,TGTGCCAGCTCACCACCGGGGAGCCCCCAGACCCAGTACTTC
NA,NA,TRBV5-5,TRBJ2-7,CASSLVRGTYEQYF,TGTGCCAGCAGCTTGGTTCGGGGAACCTACGAGCAGTACTTC